This T cell receptor beta chain derives from a study of CD8 T cells in ankylosing spondylitis. The V end lost 3 bases, the J end lost 7 bases, and 26 bases lay between the germline ends. CDR3 length: 18 amino acids. This clonotype was seen repeatedly, ten times or more. Its specificity is not known. MiXCR, applied by TCRdb to the 5' RACE reads, yields one record per CDR3 protein. This sample has some 30,000 distinct CDR3 sequences, with 7.2% found just once. General study results and limits: Reports say disease-linked clones showed up significantly more in matched ankylosing spondylitis synovial fluid.

Sequencing input: blood, either unsorted or a sorted T cell fraction (not recorded which). V gene TRBV5-7 combines with J gene TRBJ2-1, with D maybe TRBD1 (6 bases). TRBV5-7 is treated as an ORF (open reading frame) with a function not yet certain. The receptor was derived from a male donor with ankylosing spondylitis or in good health (not recorded which). The CDR3 nucleotides read TGTGCCAGCAGCTCTAGATCAAGACAGGAACCCTTTAAGAATGAGCAGTTCTTC. Its translation is CASSSRSRQEPFKNEQFF.